This is a list of T cell receptor beta chains from one sample in a study of identifying expanded T cells in peripheral blood. Profiling relied on immunoSEQ multiplex PCR, and the TCRdb table lists in-frame clones only, not all of them. The profile shows about 94,000 clones, roughly 90% of them singletons. What was sequenced was blood. These receptor sequences come from a person aged 18-70 years in good health. CDR3s include the opening cysteine and the closing phenylalanine or tryptophan. Fields, in order: clone size, V gene, J gene, CDR3 length, D gene, CDR3 DNA, CDR3 protein. D genes are given only for firm matches. Where a row states a size, it is once, few, many or the class of an expanded clone; other rows omit it.

>-|TRBV14|TRBJ1-2|14|-
TGTGCCAGCAGCCAGCCTGGAAGGGTGGGTGGCTACACCTTC
CASSQPGRVGGYTF
>-|TRBV5-5|TRBJ1-3|17|-
TGTGCCAGTACCGATAAACCCGGGGCTTGGTCTGGAAACACCATATATTTT
CASTDKPGAWSGNTIYF
>-|TRBV19|TRBJ1-1|14|-
TGTGCCAGTAGTATAGGACAGTTTGGTGGTGAAGCTTTCTTT
CASSIGQFGGEAFF
>-|TRBV15|TRBJ2-6|17|-
TGTGCCACCAGCCCAACTCGAGGGTCCTCTGGGGCCAACGTCCTGACTTTC
CATSPTRGSSGANVLTF
>once|TRBV6-5|TRBJ2-2|15|-
TGTGCCAGCAGAAGGGGTCCGGACCTCACCGGGGAGCTGTTTTTT
CASRRGPDLTGELFF
>-|TRBV10-3|TRBJ1-4|16|TRBD1
TGTGCCATCAGTGAGTCATTGGGACAGGGTCTTGAAAAACTGTTTTTT
CAISESLGQGLEKLFF
>-|TRBV29-1|TRBJ1-4|17|-
TGCAGCGTTGTGGGGGAGAAAGAGAGGGTTATGTATGAAAAACTGTTTTTT
CSVVGEKERVMYEKLFF
>-|TRBV25-1|TRBJ1-1|12|TRBD1
TGTGCCAGCAGCCAATGGGACAGTGAAGCTTTCTTT
CASSQWDSEAFF
>-|TRBV4-1|TRBJ1-4|17|-
TGCGCCAGCAGCCGAGGGAGGAGTAGGGCAGGGGATGAAAAACTGTTTTTT
CASSRGRSRAGDEKLFF
>-|TRBV5-1|TRBJ1-5|15|-
TGCGCCAGCAGCTTGACCGCTGATAGCAATCAGCCCCAGCATTTT
CASSLTADSNQPQHF
>-|TRBV5-1|TRBJ1-1|13|TRBD1
TGCGCCAGCAGCTTGACAGGGGACCGCGAAGCTTTCTTT
CASSLTGDREAFF
>-|TRBV12-5|TRBJ1-6|14|TRBD1
TGTGCTAGTGGCCCGGACAGGACGGGTTCACCCCTCCACTTT
CASGPDRTGSPLHF
>-|TRBV2|TRBJ2-1|15|TRBD1
TGTGCCAGCTGCCCGGCCGGGACAGCCGTCCATGAGCAGTTCTTC
CASCPAGTAVHEQFF
>-|TRBV6-1|TRBJ1-1|17|-
TGTGCCAGCAGTGAGGCCGCTTGGGGGGGGGCGAGGGCTGAAGCTTTCTTT
CASSEAAWGGARAEAFF
>-|TRBV5-1|TRBJ1-1|11|-
TGCGCCAGCAGCTTGGGCACTGAAGCTTTCTTT
CASSLGTEAFF
>-|TRBV7-6|TRBJ1-1|15|TRBD1
TGTGCCAGCAGCATGACAGGGCCGGGGGACACTGAAGCTTTCTTT
CASSMTGPGDTEAFF
>-|TRBV6-5|TRBJ1-1|15|-
TGTGCCAGCAGTTCTCCCGGGCTCATGAACACTGAAGCTTTCTTT
CASSSPGLMNTEAFF
>-|TRBV5-1|TRBJ2-1|14|-
TGCGCCAGCAGCCAAGACAGCCCTTACAATGAGCAGTTCTTC
CASSQDSPYNEQFF
>once|TRBV5-5|TRBJ2-7|14|-
TGTGCCAGCAGCCCGTCTGGGGGGATCTACGAGCAGTACTTC
CASSPSGGIYEQYF
>-|TRBV5-1|TRBJ1-2|14|-
TGCGCCAGCAGCCCGGAGGGCGTGAACTATGGCTACACCTTC
CASSPEGVNYGYTF
>-|TRBV10-1|TRBJ2-1|17|TRBD2
TGCGCCAGCAGTGAGGACCCTGCGGGAGGACCCACGGATGAGCAGTTCTTC
CASSEDPAGGPTDEQFF
>-|TRBV11-2|TRBJ2-1|14|-
TGTGCCAGCAGCTTAGGTACAGGGCAGAATGAGCAGTTCTTC
CASSLGTGQNEQFF
>-|TRBV27|TRBJ1-1|13|-
TGTGCCAGCAGTGGAGGATTTTACAGGGAAGCTTTCTTT
CASSGGFYREAFF
>once|TRBV28|TRBJ1-2|13|-
TGTGCCAGCAGTTTGCTACAGGGTAGTGGCTACACCTTC
CASSLLQGSGYTF
>-|TRBV2|TRBJ2-5|13|-
TGTGCCAGCTCTGGAGAGGGGAGGGAGACCCAGTACTTC
CASSGEGRETQYF
>-|TRBV18|TRBJ1-3|15|TRBD1
TGTGCCAGCTCCCCGGACAGGGCTCCTGGAAACACCATATATTTT
CASSPDRAPGNTIYF